This TCR beta chain derives from a study of blood T cell repertoires in COVID-19. Turning to the study itself: T cells, B-cell-depleted T cells, or PBMCs provided the cDNA or gDNA that served as material.

Points on this clone: The same CDR3 can be traced to other DNA sequences in this sample.

Original processing methods: Scientists estimated how many nucleated cells there were by amplifying reference gene primers. Only in-frame clones appear in the TCRdb table, and some are missing; sequencing was by immunoSEQ multiplex PCR. V, J and clone size reflect that table, while D and trimming were determined from the DNA. The table shows just over 150,000 clones, with 85% to 90% occurring only once. This CDR3 has 12 amino acids. Germline trimming cut 3 bases from V and 5 bases from J; bases unmatched to any gene: 0. Per the germline V gene, CDR1 is MDHEN and CDR2 is SYDVKM. The receptor's source is a woman aged 40 to 49 with acute or convalescent COVID-19. This chain uses TRBV28 with TRBJ1-2; TRBD1 aligns across 7 bases. Sequenced input: peripheral blood. The CDR3 sequence is CASSLTGYGYTF. For the CDR3, the DNA is TGTGCCAGCAGTTTGACAGGGTATGGCTACACCTTC.